This T cell receptor beta chain was profiled in a study of shared clonotypes between healthy human individuals. CDR3 length equals 16 residues. Germline V gene lookup returns CDR1 SNHLY and CDR2 FYNNEI. V lost 5 bases to trimming and J lost 6 bases; unmatched junction nucleotides: 13. Using immunoSEQ multiplex PCR, the repertoire was profiled, and TCRdb retains in-frame clones only, with some absent. The sample contains about 500,000 clones, around 77% of which appear only once. The clonotype originates from a woman aged 40 to 55 in good health. Some clones in this sample may be carry-over from other donors' samples. The chain employs TRBV2 and TRBJ2-1; TRBD2 agrees at 7 bases. Sequencing input: PBMCs. This CDR3 reads CASSLRPGRGSNEQFF. CDR3 nucleotide sequence: TGTGCCAGCAGTCTTCGCCCGGGGCGCGGGAGCAATGAGCAGTTCTTC.